Below are 12 T cell receptor beta chains sequenced from a single sample in a study of T cells after yellow fever vaccination. TCRdb re-analysed the 5' RACE reads in MiXCR, keeping a single row per CDR3 protein. This sample carries a few hundred thousand distinct CDR3 sequences, roughly 8.6% of them seen once, and the ten largest clones take 17%. The sequencing used PBMCs, collected approximately 47 days after the first yellow fever vaccination. These receptors were obtained from a man aged 18 to 30 who received the YFV17D yellow fever vaccine.

This clonotype was seen only a few times. V and J are TRBV28 and TRBJ2-5; 8 bases match TRBD2. The CDR3 has 15 amino acids. V lost 6 bases to trimming and J lost 4 bases; unmatched junction nucleotides: 10. The germline V gene encodes CDR1 MDHEN and CDR2 SYDVKM. In nucleotides, the CDR3 is TGTGCCAGCAGATCCTTCCGCGGGGGGCCAGAGACCCAGTACTTC. It specifies CASRSFRGGPETQYF.

This clonotype was counted at least ten times. The V call is TRBV29-1, the J call TRBJ2-1; D is possibly TRBD2 (6 bases). Germline V CDR1 and CDR2: SQVTM, ANQGSEA. This CDR3 has 12 amino acids. The CDR3 loop reads CRGGESYNEQFF. The DNA of the CDR3 is TGCAGGGGGGGAGAGAGCTACAATGAGCAGTTCTTC.

This clonotype was counted a few times. V usage is TRBV20-1 and J usage is TRBJ1-4; D unresolved. V dropped 6 bases and J dropped 4 bases, with 9 bases sitting between them. The CDR3 sequence is 12 residues long. The germline CDR1 and CDR2 sequences are DFQATT and SNEGSKA (reference sequence). CDR3 in amino acids: CSAVNLNEKLFF. CDR3 bases: TGCAGTGCGGTTAACCTTAATGAAAAACTGTTTTTT.

This clonotype has just a few counts. The J gene is TRBJ2-2, the V gene TRBV7-2; the D gene is possibly TRBD1 (6 bases). Germline loops: CDR1 SGHTA, CDR2 FQGNSA. CDR3 length equals 14 residues. The V gene lost 6 bases and the J gene lost 3 bases, with 11 bases spanning the gap. The CDR3, as DNA: TGTGCCAGCAGGCAGGACAGTTACACCGGGGAGCTGTTTTTT. It is translated as CASRQDSYTGELFF. Full variable domain (remainder filled in from reference TRBV7-2 and TRBJ2-2): GAGVSQSPSNKVTEKGKDVELRCDPISGHTALYWYRQSLGQGLEFLIYFQGNSAPDKSGLPSDRFSAERTGGSVSTLTIQRTQQEDSAVYLCASRQDSYTGELFFGEGSRLTVL.

The J gene is TRBJ2-2, the V gene TRBV6-5; 9 bases fit TRBD1. Germline V gives CDR1 MNHEY, CDR2 SVGAGI. With 5 bases clipped from V and 7 bases from J, the junction kept 8 bases outside the gene matches. The CDR3 totals 15 residues. The CDR3 DNA reads TGTGCCAGCAGTAACCCGGGACAGGGCATCGGGGAGCTGTTTTTT. Protein sequence: CASSNPGQGIGELFF.

The chain employs TRBV6-5 and TRBJ1-1; 7 bases map to TRBD1. Trimming removed 0 bases from V and 4 bases from J; junction bases left unmatched: 5. CDR1 MNHEY and CDR2 SVGAGI come from the germline V gene. The CDR3 is 15 amino acids. CDR3 sequence (DNA): TGTGCCAGCAGTTACTCGAGGCAGGGGGGCACTGAAGCTTTCTTT. As protein: CASSYSRQGGTEAFF.

The sample holds a few counts of this clonotype. The V and J genes are TRBV5-1 and TRBJ2-2, with no clear D. Germline V CDR1 and CDR2: SGHRS, YFSETQ. This CDR3 has 13 residues. Trimming took off 5 bases at V and 0 bases at J, with 5 bases between the two ends. The CDR3 DNA sequence: TGCGCCAGCAGGGGAACGAACACCGGGGAGCTGTTTTTT. This encodes CASRGTNTGELFF.

The sample holds a few counts of this clonotype. The chain joins TRBV12-3 or TRBV12-4 to TRBJ2-1, with a possible D match to TRBD2 (5 bases). Trimming shortened V by 7 bases and J by 7 bases, and 11 bases separated the two germline ends. The CDR3 consists of 12 residues. The CDR3 protein is CASTDWGNEQFF. CDR3 bases: TGTGCCAGCACGGACTGGGGTAATGAGCAGTTCTTC.

The chain couples TRBV7-9 to TRBJ1-2; a possible D gene is TRBD1 (5 bases). V was pared by 3 bases and J by 7 bases, with 15 bases between. This CDR3 spans 14 amino acids. CDR1 is SEHNR and CDR2 is FQNEAQ in the germline V gene (reference sequence). The CDR3 here is CASSFGGRAAGYTF. Here the CDR3 DNA reads TGTGCCAGCAGCTTTGGCGGCAGGGCCGCTGGCTACACCTTC.

A few counts support this clonotype. The chain combines TRBV6-5 with TRBJ2-7, with TRBD2 identical over 8 bases. There are 16 residues in the CDR3. J was trimmed by 0 bases and V by 1 base; bases with no gene match: 5. Germline CDR1 and CDR2: MNHEY and SVGAGI. CDR3 region: CASSYYSGVSSYEQYF. Here the CDR3 DNA reads TGTGCCAGCAGTTACTATAGCGGGGTTAGCTCCTACGAGCAGTACTTC.

The chain links TRBV23-1 to TRBJ2-7, with unresolved D. TRBV23-1 is marked as an open reading frame, function uncertain. The CDR3 has 14 residues. V was clipped by 4 bases and J by 4 bases, with 14 bases between them. CDR3 loop: CASSRWSNRYEQYF. Here the CDR3 DNA reads TGCGCCAGCAGTCGTTGGTCCAACCGATACGAGCAGTACTTC.

V usage is TRBV5-4 and J usage is TRBJ2-5; 12 bases map to TRBD2. Germline trimming cut 1 base from V and 3 bases from J; bases unmatched to any gene: 4. The CDR3 totals 16 residues. CDR1 SGHNT and CDR2 YYREEE come from the germline V gene (reference sequence). The CDR3 DNA sequence: TGTGCCAGCAGCTTGAAAGGACTAGCGGGAAAAGAGACCCAGTACTTC. Amino acids: CASSLKGLAGKETQYF.